This is a list of T cell receptor beta chains from one sample in a study of cytomegalovirus exposure and HLA in healthy donors. TCRdb's table, derived via immunoSEQ multiplex PCR, lists solely in-frame clones and lacks some. The sample comprises 250,000 or so clones, approximately 87% of which are singletons, and around 1.4% rests with the top ten. Sequencing was performed on PBMCs. These receptor sequences come from a human donor in good health. Both conserved end residues are part of each CDR3.

J: TRBJ1-5; V: TRBV19; CDR3: CASSIVPGGQPQHF
J: TRBJ2-2; V: TRBV5-6; CDR3: CASSWDRGHNTGELFF
J: TRBJ2-5; V: TRBV25-1; CDR3: CASSPPHSGQETQYF
J: TRBJ1-1; V: TRBV9; CDR3: CASSAGLVTEAFF
J: TRBJ2-3; V: TRBV4-1; CDR3: CASSQDSGRRTSTDTQYF
J: TRBJ2-7; V: TRBV30; CDR3: CAWEGFTYEQYF
J: TRBJ2-2; V: TRBV4-1; CDR3: CASSHPGLNNTGELFF
J: TRBJ2-5; V: TRBV7-9; CDR3: CSSSETSSPWYF
J: TRBJ2-2; V: TRBV2; CDR3: CASSGTSPEDGELFF
J: TRBJ2-3; V: TRBV5-1; CDR3: CASSLTPTDTQYF
J: TRBJ2-7; V: TRBV27; CDR3: CASSLQRERSYEQYF
J: TRBJ2-7; V: TRBV15; CDR3: CATSRDPGTYEQYF
J: TRBJ2-6; V: TRBV19; CDR3: CASSSWDRGTFSGANVLTF
J: TRBJ2-5; V: TRBV19; CDR3: CASRDRGGVETQYF
J: TRBJ1-2; V: TRBV13; CDR3: CASSQPGQGNYGYTF
J: TRBJ1-3; V: TRBV9; CDR3: CASSGQFGNTIYF
J: TRBJ2-1; V: TRBV10-1; CDR3: CASSELVSSGSHNEQFF
J: TRBJ2-1; V: TRBV29-1; CDR3: CSVGRGGYNEQFF
J: TRBJ2-1; V: TRBV7-9; CDR3: CASSPLTGTSGYNEQFF
J: TRBJ2-1; V: TRBV19; CDR3: CASSIRGNNEQFF
J: TRBJ2-7; V: TRBV6-5; CDR3: CASSYSTRSYEQYF
J: TRBJ2-1; V: TRBV6-5; CDR3: CASSYGIAGGQGEQFF
J: TRBJ2-5; V: TRBV14; CDR3: CASSQYRPETQYF
J: TRBJ2-1; V: TRBV10-1; CDR3: CASVPHPGPSGNNEQFF
J: TRBJ2-5; V: TRBV2; CDR3: CASTGQGARETQYF
J: TRBJ2-1; V: TRBV4-1; CDR3: CASSQIPPNEQFF
J: TRBJ1-2; V: TRBV2; CDR3: CASSALGQGDGYTF
J: TRBJ2-1; V: TRBV18; CDR3: CARSSRQTDEQFF
J: TRBJ2-7; V: TRBV19; CDR3: CASSIELAGGYYEQYF
J: TRBJ2-3; V: TRBV29-1; CDR3: CSVAGDTDTQYF
J: TRBJ2-7; V: TRBV27; CDR3: CASSFPGLAGLYEQYF
J: TRBJ2-1; V: TRBV27; CDR3: CASSFSRYNEQFF
J: TRBJ2-5; V: TRBV2; CDR3: CASQWVAEETQYF
J: TRBJ2-1; V: TRBV9; CDR3: CASSVRSTGMNEQFF
J: TRBJ2-5; V: TRBV5-6; CDR3: CASSLGRNRGVTQYF
J: TRBJ2-1; V: TRBV15; CDR3: CATSRDEGTSGYNEQFF
J: TRBJ2-2; V: TRBV11-3; CDR3: CASSLEAFSGELFF
J: TRBJ2-2; V: TRBV19; CDR3: CASSTTYTGELFF
J: TRBJ2-7; V: TRBV5-5; CDR3: CASSLLRGTDRLAEPYEQYF
J: TRBJ2-6; V: TRBV27; CDR3: CASSLLGQGSTGANVLTF
J: TRBJ2-1; V: TRBV12-5; CDR3: CASGFRREGRAFF
J: TRBJ2-2; V: TRBV29-1; CDR3: CSVESAESVSGELFF
J: TRBJ1-4; V: TRBV6-5; CDR3: CASSYSGQPGEKLFF
J: TRBJ2-3; V: TRBV5-1; CDR3: CASSSRLPRTDTQYF
J: TRBJ2-1; V: TRBV2; CDR3: CAGRDVGHEQFF
J: TRBJ2-5; V: TRBV7-3; CDR3: CASSATGLKETQYF
J: TRBJ2-1; V: TRBV2; CDR3: CASSEALALAGSEQFF
J: TRBJ2-7; V: TRBV25-1; CDR3: CASSDPGTALHEQYF
J: TRBJ1-5; V: TRBV7-3; CDR3: CASSLKGGGQPQHF
J: TRBJ2-3; V: TRBV6-5; CDR3: CASSYGRETDTQYF
J: TRBJ2-1; V: TRBV10-3; CDR3: CAIRGQPGLAGPNEQFF
J: TRBJ1-1; V: TRBV2; CDR3: CAIPKTGGSNTEAFF
J: TRBJ2-1; V: TRBV27; CDR3: CASFRTPYNEQFF